One sample yielded the 3 T cell receptor beta chains listed below, sequenced in a study of blood T cells in healthy people across ages. A second PCR, run for roughly 7 to 12 cycles, used a sample-barcoded 5' primer plus a J-beta primer mix. Each CDR3 protein gets one entry after TCRdb re-called the 5' RACE reads with MiXCR. This sample yields some 690,000 distinct CDR3 sequences, of which around a fifth are seen a single time; about 22% belongs to the top ten. Sequenced material: blood. The origin of the receptors is a man in his 70s in good health.

This CDR3 reads CASSQTSDTQYF. The DNA for the CDR3 is TGCGCCAGCAGCCAGACTTCAGATACGCAGTATTTT. The J gene is TRBJ2-3, the V gene TRBV4-1; no clear D gene. Per the germline V gene, CDR1 is MGHRA and CDR2 is YSYEKL. The CDR3 totals 12 residues. Trimming shortened V by 3 bases and J by 4 bases, and 5 bases separated the two germline ends.

The rearrangement joins TRBV12-3 or TRBV12-4 to TRBJ2-7; D gene unclear. The CDR3 runs 14 residues. V gave up 0 bases and J gave up 2 bases, with 8 bases separating them. The CDR3 reads CASSLAGNTYEQYF. In DNA, the CDR3 is TGTGCCAGCAGTTTAGCGGGGAACACCTACGAGCAGTACTTC.

The V gene is TRBV6-2 or TRBV6-3, the J gene TRBJ2-4; D is possibly TRBD1 or TRBD2 (7 bases each). The ends were cut back, 4 bases at V and 3 bases at J, with 16 bases in the middle. From germline, CDR1 is MNHEY and CDR2 SVGEGT. The CDR3 loop spans 16 amino acids. The CDR3 here is CASSSPRGGDKNIQYF. As DNA, the CDR3 is TGTGCCAGCAGTTCCCCCAGGGGGGGTGACAAAAACATTCAGTACTTC.